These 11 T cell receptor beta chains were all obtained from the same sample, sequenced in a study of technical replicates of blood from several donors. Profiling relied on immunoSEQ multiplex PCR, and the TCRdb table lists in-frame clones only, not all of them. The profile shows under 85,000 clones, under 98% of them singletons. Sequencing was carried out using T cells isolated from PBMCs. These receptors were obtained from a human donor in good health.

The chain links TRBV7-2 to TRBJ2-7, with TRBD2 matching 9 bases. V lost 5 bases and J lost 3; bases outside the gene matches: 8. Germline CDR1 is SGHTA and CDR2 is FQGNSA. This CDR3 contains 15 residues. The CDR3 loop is CASSPLAGAHYEQYF. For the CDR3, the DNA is TGTGCCAGCAGCCCCTTAGCGGGAGCTCACTACGAGCAGTACTTC.

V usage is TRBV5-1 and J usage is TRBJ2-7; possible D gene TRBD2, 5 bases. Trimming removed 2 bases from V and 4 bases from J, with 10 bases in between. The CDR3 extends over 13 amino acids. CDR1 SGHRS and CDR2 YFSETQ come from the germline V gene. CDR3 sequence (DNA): TGCGCCAGCAGCTTCCGGGGATCGTACGAGCAGTACTTC. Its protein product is CASSFRGSYEQYF.

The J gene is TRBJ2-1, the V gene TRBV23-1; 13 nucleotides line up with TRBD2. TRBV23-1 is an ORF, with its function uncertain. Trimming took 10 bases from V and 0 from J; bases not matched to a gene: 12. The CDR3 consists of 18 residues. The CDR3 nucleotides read TGCGCCAAGACCCGGACTAGCGGGAGACGGAGCTCCTACAATGAGCAGTTCTTC. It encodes CAKTRTSGRRSSYNEQFF.

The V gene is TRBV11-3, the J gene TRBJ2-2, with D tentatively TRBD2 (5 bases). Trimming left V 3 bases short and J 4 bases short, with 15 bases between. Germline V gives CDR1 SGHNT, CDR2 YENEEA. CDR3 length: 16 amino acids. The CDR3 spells CASSFGGPELTGELFF. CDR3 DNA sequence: TGTGCCAGCAGCTTTGGAGGACCTGAACTCACCGGGGAGCTGTTTTTT.

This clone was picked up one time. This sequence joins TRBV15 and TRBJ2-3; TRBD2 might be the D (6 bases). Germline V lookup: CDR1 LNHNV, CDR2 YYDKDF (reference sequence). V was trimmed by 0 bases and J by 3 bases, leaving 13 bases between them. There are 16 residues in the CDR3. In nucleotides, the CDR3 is TGTGCCACCAGCAGAGATCCAGCGGGTAGGACAGATACGCAGTATTTT. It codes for CATSRDPAGRTDTQYF.

The CDR3: CASRAIAGSSYNEQFF. Written as DNA, the CDR3 is TGTGCCAGTAGAGCTATAGCGGGCAGCTCCTACAATGAGCAGTTCTTC. This chain joins TRBV19 and TRBJ2-1, with 7 nucleotides matching TRBD2. Trimming took 6 bases from V and 0 from J; bases not matched to a gene: 8. CDR1 and CDR2 (germline): LNHDA, SQIVND (reference sequence). CDR3 length equals 16 residues.

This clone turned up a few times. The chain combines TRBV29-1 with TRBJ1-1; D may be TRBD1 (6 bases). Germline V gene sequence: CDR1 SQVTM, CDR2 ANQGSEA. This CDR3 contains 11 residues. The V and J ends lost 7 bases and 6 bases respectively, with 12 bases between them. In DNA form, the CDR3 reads TGCAGCGCGTCGACAGGCGCTGAAGCTTTCTTT. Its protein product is CSASTGAEAFF.

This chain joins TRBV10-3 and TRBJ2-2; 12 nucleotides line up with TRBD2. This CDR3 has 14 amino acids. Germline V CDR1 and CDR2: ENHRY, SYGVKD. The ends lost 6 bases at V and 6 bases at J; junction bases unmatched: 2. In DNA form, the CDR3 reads TGTGCCATCAGGACTAGCGGGAGAGCCGGGGAGCTGTTTTTT. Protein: CAIRTSGRAGELFF.

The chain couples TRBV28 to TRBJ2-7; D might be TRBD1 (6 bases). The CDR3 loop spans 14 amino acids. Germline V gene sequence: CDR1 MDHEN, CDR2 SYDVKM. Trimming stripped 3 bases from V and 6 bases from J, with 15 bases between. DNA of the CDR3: TGTGCCAGCAGTTTTACAGGGAAACGTCTCGAGCAGTACTTC. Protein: CASSFTGKRLEQYF.

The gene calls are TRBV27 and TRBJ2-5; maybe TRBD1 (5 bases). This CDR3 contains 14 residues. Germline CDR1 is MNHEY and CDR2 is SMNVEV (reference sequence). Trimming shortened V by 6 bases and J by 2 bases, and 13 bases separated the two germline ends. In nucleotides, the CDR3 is TGTGCCAGCAGCTCTTACAGGCGACAAGAGACCCAGTACTTC. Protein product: CASSSYRRQETQYF.

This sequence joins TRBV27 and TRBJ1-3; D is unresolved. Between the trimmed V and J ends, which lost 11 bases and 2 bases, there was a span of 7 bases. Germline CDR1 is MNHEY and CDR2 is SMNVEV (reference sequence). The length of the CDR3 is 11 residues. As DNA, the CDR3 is TGTGCCCCCCGGGCTGGAAACACCATATATTTT. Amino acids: CAPRAGNTIYF.